The 28 T cell receptor beta chains in this list originate from one sample, sequenced in a study of T cell responses to AZD1222 COVID-19 vaccine. This table comes from immunoSEQ multiplex PCR, and its TCRdb copy is limited to in-frame clones, with some not included. The sample lists about 150,000 clones, roughly 91% occurring once. The sequencing here drew on peripheral blood, taken 28 days after the second AZD1222 dose. These TCRs come from an adult who received the AZD1222 COVID-19 vaccine.

The chain couples TRBV6-5 to TRBJ2-1, with TRBD1 identical over 9 bases. The V gene's germline CDR1 is MNHEY and CDR2 SVGAGI. The CDR3 covers 14 residues. V gave up 6 bases and J gave up 4 bases; unmatched junction bases: 4. In DNA, the CDR3 is TGTGCCAGCAGAACCGGGACAGGGTACAATGAGCAGTTCTTC. Translating gives CASRTGTGYNEQFF.

This clone showed up just a few times. This chain connects TRBV6-4 to TRBJ1-4, with TRBD1 as a possible D gene (5 bases). The V gene lost 5 bases and the J gene lost 0 bases, with 10 bases spanning the gap. CDR1 MRHNA and CDR2 SNTAGT come from the germline V gene. The CDR3 has 15 amino acids. Here the CDR3 DNA reads TGTGCCAGCAGTCAGACAGATGCAACTAATGAAAAACTGTTTTTT. Amino acid sequence: CASSQTDATNEKLFF.

This clone is a singleton in its sample. This chain links TRBV25-1 with TRBJ2-1; TRBD1 or TRBD2 may be the D gene (5 bases each). V was trimmed by 3 bases and J by 6 bases, leaving 15 bases between them. CDR3 size: 15 residues. Germline values: CDR1 MGHDK, CDR2 SYGVNS. CDR3 region: CASSDPRGASNEQFF. CDR3 DNA sequence: TGTGCCAGCAGTGACCCGCGAGGGGCAAGCAATGAGCAGTTCTTC.

The CDR3 here is CASSQFITDTQYF. The CDR3 DNA reads TGTGCCAGCAGCCAATTCATTACAGATACGCAGTATTTT. V is TRBV5-5 and J is TRBJ2-3; D is unresolved. CDR1 is SGHKS and CDR2 is YYEKEE in the germline V gene (reference sequence). There are 13 residues in the CDR3. Trimming cost V 4 bases and J 3 bases, with 9 bases left between them. The full variable domain, in which reference TRBV5-5 and TRBJ2-3 provide the parts outside the CDR3, is DAGVTQSPTHLIKTRGQQVTLRCSPISGHKSVSWYQQVLGQGPQFIFQYYEKEERGRGNFPDRFSARQFPNYSSELNVNALLLGDSALYLCASSQFITDTQYFGPGTRLTVL.

The CDR3 DNA is TGTGCCAGCAGCTTACTGGGGGCCGGGAATTCACCCCTCCACTTT. Protein sequence: CASSLLGAGNSPLHF. V usage is TRBV7-3 and J usage is TRBJ1-6, with D perhaps TRBD1 (6 bases). CDR1 SGHTA and CDR2 FQGTGA come from the germline V gene. The CDR3 is 15 amino acids. The V gene lost 2 bases and the J gene lost 7 bases, with 12 bases spanning the gap.

V and J are TRBV7-9 and TRBJ1-3; D is possibly TRBD1 (5 bases). Trimming took 5 bases from V and 3 from J, leaving 14 bases between them. This CDR3 has 15 residues. Germline CDR1 reads SEHNR; CDR2 reads FQNEAQ (reference sequence). The CDR3 sequence: CASSPGAGLGNTIYF. DNA of the CDR3: TGTGCCAGCAGCCCCGGTGCGGGGCTTGGAAACACCATATATTTT.

The rearrangement links TRBV11-3 to TRBJ2-7; D call uncertain. The V and J ends lost 3 bases and 2 bases respectively, with 8 bases between them. Germline CDR1 reads SGHNT; CDR2 reads YENEEA. The CDR3 is made up of 13 amino acids. This CDR3 is CASSLRQTYEQYF. In DNA, the CDR3 is TGTGCCAGCAGCTTGCGACAAACCTACGAGCAGTACTTC.

About this clone itself: This clone may be a read error of a much larger clone one base away. The identical CDR3 is also encoded by other nucleotide sequences in the sample. The chain recombines TRBV7-9 with TRBJ2-1; 11 bases agree with TRBD2. The germline V gene has CDR1 SEHNR and CDR2 FQNEAQ (reference sequence). This CDR3 has 16 residues. V was pared by 2 bases and J by 2 bases, with 2 bases of the junction left unmatched. Written as DNA, the CDR3 is TGTGCCAGCAGCTTATCACTAGCGGGGGCCTACAATGAGCAGTTCTTC. Its protein product is CASSLSLAGAYNEQFF.

The chain combines TRBV5-1 with TRBJ2-7; D may match TRBD1 or TRBD2 (5 bases each). The CDR3 is 13 amino acids. V shed 4 bases and J shed 5 bases, with 13 bases lying between them. CDR1 and CDR2 from the germline V gene are SGHRS and YFSETQ. CDR3 sequence (DNA): TGCGCCAGCAGCGTGGGGGACGGAGACGAGCAGTACTTC. Translation: CASSVGDGDEQYF.

J is TRBJ1-2 and V is TRBV5-6; no clear D. With 0 bases removed from V and 0 bases from J, the gap between germline ends came to 9 bases. The CDR3 is 15 amino acids. CDR1 SGHDT and CDR2 YYEEEE come from the germline V gene. CDR3 protein: CASSLVAGTNYGYTF. In nucleotides, the CDR3 is TGTGCCAGCAGCTTGGTGGCAGGAACTAACTATGGCTACACCTTC.

The CDR3 spells CASSTNTEAFF. The DNA of the CDR3 is TGTGCCAGCAGCACCAACACTGAAGCTTTCTTT. This sequence joins TRBV5-5 and TRBJ1-1; D is undetermined. Germline V gives CDR1 SGHKS, CDR2 YYEKEE (reference sequence). The V end lost 4 bases, the J end lost 2 bases, and 3 bases lay between the germline ends. The CDR3 consists of 11 residues. Drawing the rest from reference TRBV5-5 and TRBJ1-1, the complete variable domain is DAGVTQSPTHLIKTRGQQVTLRCSPISGHKSVSWYQQVLGQGPQFIFQYYEKEERGRGNFPDRFSARQFPNYSSELNVNALLLGDSALYLCASSTNTEAFFGQGTRLTVV.

The chain has TRBV11-2 and TRBJ2-7, with a weak D call TRBD2 (6 bases). The germline V gene encodes CDR1 SGHAT and CDR2 FQNNGV. Trimming pared 5 bases from V and 3 bases from J, leaving 14 bases between. This CDR3 is built from 14 residues. The CDR3 region is CASSPGLTVYEQYF. The CDR3 nucleotides are TGTGCCAGCAGCCCGGGACTGACGGTCTACGAGCAGTACTTC.

Comment on this clone: This specimen includes other DNA sequences encoding the same CDR3. This chain uses TRBV9 with TRBJ1-6; D unresolved. In germline, CDR1 is SGDLS, CDR2 YYNGEE. The CDR3 covers 14 residues. V was trimmed by 0 bases and J by 5 bases, leaving 6 bases between them. As DNA, the CDR3 is TGTGCCAGCAGCGTAGGTCGTAATAATTCACCCCTCCACTTT. Translating gives CASSVGRNNSPLHF.

This sequence joins TRBV7-8 and TRBJ2-6; maybe TRBD1 (6 bases). The CDR3 length is 15 residues. CDR1 and CDR2 from the germline V gene are SGHVS and FQNEAQ. Trimming stripped 5 bases from V and 4 bases from J, with 12 bases between. In nucleotides, the CDR3 is TGTGCCAGCAGCAACACAGGGACCGGGGCCAACGTCCTGACTTTC. Translated: CASSNTGTGANVLTF. Complete variable domain (other parts from reference TRBV7-8 and TRBJ2-6): GAGVSQSPRYKVAKRGQDVALRCDPISGHVSLFWYQQALGQGPEFLTYFQNEAQLDKSGLPSDRFFAERPEGSVSTLKIQRTQQEDSAVYLCASSNTGTGANVLTFGAGSRLTVL.

The rearrangement joins TRBV5-1 to TRBJ1-5, with D perhaps matching TRBD1 (5 bases). Germline values: CDR1 SGHRS, CDR2 YFSETQ. V gave up 2 bases and J gave up 0 bases, with 18 bases separating them. There are 18 residues in the CDR3. The chain's CDR3 is CASSLEGTRPPSNQPQHF. DNA for the CDR3: TGCGCCAGCAGCTTAGAGGGGACGAGGCCTCCTAGCAATCAGCCCCAGCATTTT.

V gene TRBV6-5 combines with J gene TRBJ1-1; D may be TRBD1 (5 bases). Germline lookup yields CDR1 MNHEY and CDR2 SVGAGI. This CDR3 region has 13 residues. V was shortened by 6 bases and J by 5 bases, with 13 bases between the two germline ends. The CDR3 nucleotides are TGTGCCAGCAGCCCCCGGGGCGGGACTGAAGCTTTCTTT. Translated: CASSPRGGTEAFF.

This chain uses TRBV6-1 with TRBJ1-5; 8 bases line up with TRBD1. V shed 2 bases and J 8 bases; nucleotides not matched to a gene: 5. CDR1 and CDR2 (germline): MNHNS, SASEGT. CDR3 length: 14 amino acids. CDR3 bases: TGTGCCAGCAGTGAACAGGGGGCGCGTGAGCCCCAGCATTTT. Translating it yields CASSEQGAREPQHF.

DNA for the CDR3: TGTGCCAGCAGCTTAGAGATAGCGGGAGGTGGAGACATTCAGTACTTC. Translated, it gives CASSLEIAGGGDIQYF. The chain links TRBV7-8 to TRBJ2-4, with TRBD2 matching 10 bases. This CDR3 region has 16 residues. With V trimmed by 1 base and J by 8 bases, 8 bases remained unmatched. CDR1 SGHVS and CDR2 FQNEAQ come from the germline V gene.

The table lists this clone with a few counts. The DNA of the CDR3 is TGTGCCAGCAGCTCCCGGCGGGGGGCAAACTATGGCTACACCTTC. Amino acid sequence: CASSSRRGANYGYTF. V is TRBV7-2 and J is TRBJ1-2; D is perhaps TRBD1 (6 bases). In germline, CDR1 is SGHTA, CDR2 FQGNSA. The CDR3 spans 15 residues. V lost 4 bases and J 2 bases, leaving 14 bases between the germline ends.

This rearrangement joins TRBV7-9 to TRBJ2-1; 13 bases align to TRBD2. CDR3 length equals 17 residues. Trimming removed 4 bases from V and 5 bases from J; junction bases left unmatched: 8. CDR1 and CDR2 from the germline V gene are SEHNR and FQNEAQ (reference sequence). The CDR3 DNA is TGTGCCAGCAGCTCACCCACTAGCGGGGGGGTGGACAATGAGCAGTTCTTC. Translating it yields CASSSPTSGGVDNEQFF. Full variable domain (remainder filled in from reference TRBV7-9 and TRBJ2-1): DTGVSQNPRHKITKRGQNVTFRCDPISEHNRLYWYRQTLGQGPEFLTYFQNEAQLEKSRLLSDRFSAERPKGSFSTLEIQRTEQGDSAMYLCASSSPTSGGVDNEQFFGPGTRLTVL.

J is TRBJ2-1 and V is TRBV5-1, with 10 nucleotides matching TRBD2. Trimming took 0 bases from V and 6 from J; bases not matched to a gene: 6. CDR3 size: 16 residues. Germline V gives CDR1 SGHRS, CDR2 YFSETQ. The CDR3 DNA reads TGCGCCAGCAGCTTGGATAGCGGGGGGTTGGCCAATGAGCAGTTCTTC. Translating gives CASSLDSGGLANEQFF.

The genes are TRBV7-9 and TRBJ2-1; 13 nucleotides agree with TRBD2. Germline lookup yields CDR1 SEHNR and CDR2 FQNEAQ (reference sequence). V trimming: 2 bases; J trimming: 10 bases; junction bases outside the gene matches: 8. The CDR3 totals 16 residues. CDR3 DNA: TGTGCCAGCAGCTTACAGTCTACTAGCGGGAGGGACGAGCAGTTCTTC. This encodes CASSLQSTSGRDEQFF.

The chain recombines TRBV20-1 with TRBJ1-1; D unresolved. The CDR3 length is 11 residues. Trimming shortened V by 2 bases and J by 8 bases, and 9 bases separated the two germline ends. Germline V CDR1 and CDR2: DFQATT, SNEGSKA (reference sequence). The CDR3 sequence: CSARRAGEAFF. CDR3 DNA sequence: TGCAGTGCTAGAAGGGCGGGGGAAGCTTTCTTT.

J is TRBJ1-2 and V is TRBV5-1; D is undetermined. The CDR3 runs to 14 residues. V was cut by 0 bases and J by 8 bases, with 14 bases left in between. The germline V gene encodes CDR1 SGHRS and CDR2 YFSETQ. The CDR3 region has the DNA TGCGCCAGCAGCTTGGCCGAGGGCCTTGGGGGCTACACCTTC. Residues: CASSLAEGLGGYTF. The full variable domain, in which reference TRBV5-1 and TRBJ1-2 provide the parts outside the CDR3, is KAGVTQTPRYLIKTRGQQVTLSCSPISGHRSVSWYQQTPGQGLQFLFEYFSETQRNKGNFPGRFSGRQFSNSRSEMNVSTLELGDSALYLCASSLAEGLGGYTFGSGTRLTVV.

This clone was seen a single time. V gene TRBV28 combines with J gene TRBJ2-7; D is unresolved. Germline-derived CDR1 and CDR2 are MDHEN and SYDVKM. CDR3 length: 11 residues. The V end was cut by 7 bases, the J end by 5 bases, with 9 bases between. Here the CDR3 DNA reads TGTGCCAGCAAAGTATGGAACGAGCAGTACTTC. Amino acids: CASKVWNEQYF.

The chain uses TRBV7-8 and TRBJ1-2; TRBD1 aligns across 7 bases. V shed 5 bases, J shed 4 bases, and the junction held 13 bases outside the gene matches. Germline V gene lookup returns CDR1 SGHVS and CDR2 FQNEAQ. The CDR3 covers 16 residues. CDR3 nucleotides: TGTGCCAGCAGCCGAACCATCGCAGGGGGGAGCTATGGCTACACCTTC. This gives the protein CASSRTIAGGSYGYTF.

The chain carries TRBV11-2 and TRBJ2-7; D is possibly TRBD2 (5 bases). Germline CDR1 is SGHAT and CDR2 is FQNNGV. The V end lost 5 bases, the J end lost 0 bases, and 14 bases lay between the germline ends. The CDR3 covers 15 residues. Here the CDR3 DNA reads TGTGCCAGCAGCACTCTTCGGGATCGCTCCTACGAGCAGTACTTC. Amino acids: CASSTLRDRSYEQYF.

DNA of the CDR3: TGTGCCAGCAGCGTGTACAGGGATGGCTACACCTTC. Residues: CASSVYRDGYTF. The genes are TRBV9 and TRBJ1-2; possibly TRBD1 for D (6 bases). The CDR3 is made up of 12 amino acids. Germline-derived CDR1 and CDR2 are SGDLS and YYNGEE. The germline V and J ends were trimmed by 2 bases and 6 bases, with 8 bases remaining between them.